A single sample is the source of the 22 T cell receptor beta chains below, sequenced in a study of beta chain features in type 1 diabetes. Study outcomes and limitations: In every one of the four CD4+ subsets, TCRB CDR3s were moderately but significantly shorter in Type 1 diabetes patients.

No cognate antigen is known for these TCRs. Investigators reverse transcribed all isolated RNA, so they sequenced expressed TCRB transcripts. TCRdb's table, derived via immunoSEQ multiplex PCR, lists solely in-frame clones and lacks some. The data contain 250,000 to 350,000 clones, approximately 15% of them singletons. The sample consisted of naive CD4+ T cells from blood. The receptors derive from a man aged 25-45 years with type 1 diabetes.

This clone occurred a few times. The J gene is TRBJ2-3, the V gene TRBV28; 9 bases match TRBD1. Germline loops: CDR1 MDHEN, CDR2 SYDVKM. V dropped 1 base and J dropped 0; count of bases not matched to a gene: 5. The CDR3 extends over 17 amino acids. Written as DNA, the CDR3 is TGTGCCAGCAGTTTATCTTGGGGACAGGGAAGCACAGATACGCAGTATTTT. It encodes CASSLSWGQGSTDTQYF. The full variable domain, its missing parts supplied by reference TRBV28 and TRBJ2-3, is DVKVTQSSRYLVKRTGEKVFLECVQDMDHENMFWYRQDPGLGLRLIYFSYDVKMKEKGDIPEGYSVSREKKERFSLILESASTNQTSMYLCASSLSWGQGSTDTQYFGPGTRLTVL.

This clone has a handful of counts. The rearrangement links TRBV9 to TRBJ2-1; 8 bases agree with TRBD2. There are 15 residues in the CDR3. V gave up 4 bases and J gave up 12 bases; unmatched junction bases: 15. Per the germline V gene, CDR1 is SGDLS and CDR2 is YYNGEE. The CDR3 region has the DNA TGTGCCAGCAGCCGGGGAGCGGGAGATACCTACAGGCAGTTCTTC. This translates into CASSRGAGDTYRQFF.

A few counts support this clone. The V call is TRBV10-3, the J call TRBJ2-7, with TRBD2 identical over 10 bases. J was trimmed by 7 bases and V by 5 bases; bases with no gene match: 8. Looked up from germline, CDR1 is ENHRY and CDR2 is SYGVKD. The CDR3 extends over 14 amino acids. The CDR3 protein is CAISQGLASQEQYF. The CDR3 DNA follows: TGTGCCATCAGTCAGGGACTAGCGTCGCAGGAGCAGTACTTC.

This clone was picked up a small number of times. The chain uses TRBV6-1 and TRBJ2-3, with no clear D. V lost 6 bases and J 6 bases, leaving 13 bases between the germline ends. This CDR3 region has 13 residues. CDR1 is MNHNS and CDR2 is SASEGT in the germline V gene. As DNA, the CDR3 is TGTGCCAGCAGACCCCCGGCGGTTGATACGCAGTATTTT. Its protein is CASRPPAVDTQYF.

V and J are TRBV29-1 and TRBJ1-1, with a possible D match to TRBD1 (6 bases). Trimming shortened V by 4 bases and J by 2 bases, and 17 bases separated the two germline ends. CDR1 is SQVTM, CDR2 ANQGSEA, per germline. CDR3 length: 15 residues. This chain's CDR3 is CSVAGGDTTNTEAFF. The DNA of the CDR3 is TGCAGCGTTGCCGGGGGGGACACAACTAACACTGAAGCTTTCTTT.

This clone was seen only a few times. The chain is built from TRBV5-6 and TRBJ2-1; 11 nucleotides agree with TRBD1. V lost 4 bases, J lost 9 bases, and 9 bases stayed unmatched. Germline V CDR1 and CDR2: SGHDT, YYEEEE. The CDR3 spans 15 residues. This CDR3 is CASSVPGQGEGEQFF. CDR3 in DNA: TGTGCCAGCAGCGTACCGGGACAGGGGGAAGGTGAGCAGTTCTTC.

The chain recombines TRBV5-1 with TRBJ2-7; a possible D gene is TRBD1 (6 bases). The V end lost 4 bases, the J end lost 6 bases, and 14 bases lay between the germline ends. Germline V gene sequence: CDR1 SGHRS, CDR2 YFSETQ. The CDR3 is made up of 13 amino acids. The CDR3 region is CASSQGSTGEQYF. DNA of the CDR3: TGCGCCAGCAGCCAGGGGTCCACCGGCGAGCAGTACTTC.

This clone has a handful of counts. The CDR3 DNA reads TGCGCCAGCAGCTTGTCAACAGCTGGGGCCAACGTCCTGACTTTC. Translated, it gives CASSLSTAGANVLTF. The V call is TRBV5-1, the J call TRBJ2-6; D is unclear. The V end lost 1 base, the J end lost 2 bases, and 7 bases lay between the germline ends. CDR1 and CDR2 (germline): SGHRS, YFSETQ. CDR3 length: 15 amino acids. Filled out from reference TRBV5-1 and TRBJ2-6, the complete variable domain reads KAGVTQTPRYLIKTRGQQVTLSCSPISGHRSVSWYQQTPGQGLQFLFEYFSETQRNKGNFPGRFSGRQFSNSRSEMNVSTLELGDSALYLCASSLSTAGANVLTFGAGSRLTVL.

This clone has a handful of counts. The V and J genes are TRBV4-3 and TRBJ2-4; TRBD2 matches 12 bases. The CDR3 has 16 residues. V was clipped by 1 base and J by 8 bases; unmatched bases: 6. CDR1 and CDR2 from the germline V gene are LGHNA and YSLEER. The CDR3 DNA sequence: TGCGCCAGCAGCCAAGTTCTAGCGGGAGGGGGGGACATTCAGTACTTC. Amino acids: CASSQVLAGGGDIQYF.

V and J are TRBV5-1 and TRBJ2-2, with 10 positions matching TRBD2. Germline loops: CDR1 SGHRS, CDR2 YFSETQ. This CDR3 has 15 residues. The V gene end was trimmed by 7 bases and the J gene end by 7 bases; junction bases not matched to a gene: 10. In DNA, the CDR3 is TGCGCCAGCGGGCTAGCGGGAGTTCGTGGCGGGGAGCTGTTTTTT. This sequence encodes CASGLAGVRGGELFF.

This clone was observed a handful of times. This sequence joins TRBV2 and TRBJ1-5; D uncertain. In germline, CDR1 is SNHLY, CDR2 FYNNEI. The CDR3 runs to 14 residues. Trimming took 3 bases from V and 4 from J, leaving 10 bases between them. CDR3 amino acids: CASSDAKLNQPQHF. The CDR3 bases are TGTGCCAGCAGTGATGCTAAATTGAATCAGCCCCAGCATTTT.

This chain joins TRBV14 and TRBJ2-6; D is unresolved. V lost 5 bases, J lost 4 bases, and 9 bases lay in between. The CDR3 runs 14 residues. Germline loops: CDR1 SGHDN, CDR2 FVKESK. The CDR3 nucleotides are TGTGCCAGCAGCAAGGTAGCAGGGGCCAACGTCCTGACTTTC. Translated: CASSKVAGANVLTF. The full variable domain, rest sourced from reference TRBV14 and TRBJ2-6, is EAGVTQFPSHSVIEKGQTVTLRCDPISGHDNLYWYRRVMGKEIKFLLHFVKESKQDESGMPNNRFLAERTGGTYSTLKVQPAELEDSGVYFCASSKVAGANVLTFGAGSRLTVL.

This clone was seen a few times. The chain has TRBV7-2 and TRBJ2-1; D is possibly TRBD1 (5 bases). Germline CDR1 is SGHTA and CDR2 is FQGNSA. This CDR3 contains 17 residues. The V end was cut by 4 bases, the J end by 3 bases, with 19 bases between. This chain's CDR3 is CASSSRDAKRGYNEQFF. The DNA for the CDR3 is TGTGCCAGCAGCTCCCGAGACGCAAAAAGGGGCTACAATGAGCAGTTCTTC. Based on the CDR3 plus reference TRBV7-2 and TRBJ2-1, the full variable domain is GAGVSQSPSNKVTEKGKDVELRCDPISGHTALYWYRQSLGQGLEFLIYFQGNSAPDKSGLPSDRFSAERTGGSVSTLTIQRTQQEDSAVYLCASSSRDAKRGYNEQFFGPGTRLTVL.

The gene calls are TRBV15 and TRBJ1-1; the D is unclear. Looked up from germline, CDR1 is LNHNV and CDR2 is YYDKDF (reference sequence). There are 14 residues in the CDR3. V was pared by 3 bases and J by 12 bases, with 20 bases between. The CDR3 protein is CATSRMGVWERSFF. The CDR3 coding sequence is TGTGCCACCAGCAGGATGGGAGTCTGGGAGCGATCTTTCTTT.

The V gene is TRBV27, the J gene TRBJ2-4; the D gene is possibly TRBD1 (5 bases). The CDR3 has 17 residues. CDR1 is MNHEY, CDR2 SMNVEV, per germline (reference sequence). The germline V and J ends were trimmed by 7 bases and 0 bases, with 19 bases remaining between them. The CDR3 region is CASTQGAIRLAKNIQYF. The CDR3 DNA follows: TGTGCCAGCACCCAGGGTGCTATAAGGCTAGCCAAAAACATTCAGTACTTC.

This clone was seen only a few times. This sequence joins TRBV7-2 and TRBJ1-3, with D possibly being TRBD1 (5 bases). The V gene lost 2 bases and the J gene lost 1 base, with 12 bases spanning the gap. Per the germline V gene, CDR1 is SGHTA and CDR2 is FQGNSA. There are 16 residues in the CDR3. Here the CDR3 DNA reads TGTGCCAGCAGCTTAAATGCCAGGGCGTCTGGAAACACCATATATTTT. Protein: CASSLNARASGNTIYF.

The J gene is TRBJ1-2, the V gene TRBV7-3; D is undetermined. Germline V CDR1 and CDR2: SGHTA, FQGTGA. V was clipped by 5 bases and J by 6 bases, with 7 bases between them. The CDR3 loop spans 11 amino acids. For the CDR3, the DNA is TGTGCCAGCAGCCCGGTAAATGGCTACACCTTC. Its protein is CASSPVNGYTF.

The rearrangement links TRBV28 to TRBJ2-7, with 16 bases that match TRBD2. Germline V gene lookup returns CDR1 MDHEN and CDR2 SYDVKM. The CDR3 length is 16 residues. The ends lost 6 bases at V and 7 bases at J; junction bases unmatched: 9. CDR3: CASRSPGLAGGHEQYF. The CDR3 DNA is TGTGCCAGCAGGAGTCCGGGACTAGCGGGAGGGCATGAGCAGTACTTC.

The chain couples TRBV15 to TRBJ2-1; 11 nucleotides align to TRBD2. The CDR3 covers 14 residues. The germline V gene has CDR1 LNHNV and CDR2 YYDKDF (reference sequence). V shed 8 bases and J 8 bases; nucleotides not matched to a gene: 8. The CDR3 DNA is TGTGCCACCCGCCCAGGGACTAGCGGTCATGAGCAGTTCTTC. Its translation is CATRPGTSGHEQFF. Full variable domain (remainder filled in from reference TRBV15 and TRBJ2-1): DAMVIQNPRYQVTQFGKPVTLSCSQTLNHNVMYWYQQKSSQAPKLLFHYYDKDFNNEADTPDNFQSRRPNTSFCFLDIRSPGLGDTAMYLCATRPGTSGHEQFFGPGTRLTVL.

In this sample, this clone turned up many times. CDR3 coding DNA: TGCGCCAGCAGCCACTCCGGACTAGCTCCGTACAATGAGCAGTTCTTC. Amino acid sequence: CASSHSGLAPYNEQFF. V and J are TRBV4-3 and TRBJ2-1, with 8 bases lining up with TRBD2. The V gene's germline CDR1 is LGHNA and CDR2 YSLEER. CDR3 length equals 16 residues. Germline trimming cut 3 bases from V and 4 bases from J; bases unmatched to any gene: 8.

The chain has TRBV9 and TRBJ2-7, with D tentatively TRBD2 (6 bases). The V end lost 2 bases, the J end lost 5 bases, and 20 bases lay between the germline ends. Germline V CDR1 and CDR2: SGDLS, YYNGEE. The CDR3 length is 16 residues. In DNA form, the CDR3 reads TGTGCCAGCAGCGTCGGTCTATACGGGAGTCCCCACGAGCAGTACTTC. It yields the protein CASSVGLYGSPHEQYF.

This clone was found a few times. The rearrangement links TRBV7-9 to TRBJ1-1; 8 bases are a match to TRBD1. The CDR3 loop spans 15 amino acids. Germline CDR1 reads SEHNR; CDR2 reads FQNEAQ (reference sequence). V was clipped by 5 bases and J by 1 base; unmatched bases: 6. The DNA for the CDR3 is TGTGCCAGCAGCCGCCTCGGGACAGGGAACACTGAAGCTTTCTTT. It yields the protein CASSRLGTGNTEAFF.